The next 20 T cell receptor beta chains were all read from a single sample in a study of CD8+ T cells in alopecia areata. Treatment here: oral pan-JAK inhibitor, 5-10 mg twice daily. RNA was extracted and reverse transcribed into cDNA as the sequencing template. Profiled with immunoSEQ multiplex PCR; TCRdb holds only in-frame clones, not every one. The repertoire consists of roughly 150,000 clones, with about 59% occurring once and the leading ten covering approximately 15%. Sequenced here: CD8+ T cells sorted from blood, sampled at week 4, from a patient treated with tofacitinib. These receptors came from a human donor with alopecia areata.

The V gene is TRBV30, the J gene TRBJ2-7; D uncertain. V was shortened by 0 bases and J by 0 bases, with 9 bases between the two germline ends. The CDR3 is made up of 14 amino acids. Germline V gene sequence: CDR1 GTSNPN, CDR2 SVGIG (reference sequence). The chain's CDR3 is CAWSVIDGSYEQYF. The CDR3 DNA reads as TGTGCCTGGAGTGTAATAGACGGCTCCTACGAGCAGTACTTC.

This clone showed up just a few times. The rearrangement uses TRBV6-5 and TRBJ1-3, with D hard to call. CDR1 and CDR2 from the germline V gene are MNHEY and SVGAGI. V was clipped by 2 bases and J by 0 bases, with 5 bases between them. The CDR3 length is 14 residues. CDR3 region: CASSYGDSGNTIYF. The CDR3 DNA reads TGTGCCAGCAGTTACGGTGACTCTGGAAACACCATATATTTT.

This clone was counted between two and nine times. This rearrangement joins TRBV12-5 to TRBJ2-1, with D maybe TRBD1 (6 bases). This CDR3 has 14 amino acids. Trimming removed 7 bases from V and 1 base from J, with 11 bases in between. Looked up from germline, CDR1 is LGHNT and CDR2 is FRNRAP. CDR3 sequence: CASAPTGSYNEQFF. CDR3 coding DNA: TGTGCTAGTGCCCCTACAGGGTCCTACAATGAGCAGTTCTTC.

This clone has a handful of counts. This chain joins TRBV5-1 and TRBJ2-2; D is tentatively TRBD1 or TRBD2 (6 bases each). Trimming stripped 6 bases from V and 4 bases from J, with 16 bases between. The CDR3 runs to 15 residues. Germline loops: CDR1 SGHRS, CDR2 YFSETQ. Here the CDR3 reads CASIQEGESTGELFF. CDR3 nucleotide sequence: TGCGCCAGCATACAGGAGGGGGAATCCACCGGGGAGCTGTTTTTT.

This rearrangement joins TRBV27 to TRBJ1-1; tentative D call: TRBD1 (6 bases). Per the germline V gene, CDR1 is MNHEY and CDR2 is SMNVEV (reference sequence). The CDR3 totals 12 residues. Trimming took off 4 bases at V and 7 bases at J, with 10 bases between the two ends. CDR3 sequence (DNA): TGTGCCAGCAGTTCGGGGGGCCTTGAAGCTTTCTTT. Its protein is CASSSGGLEAFF.

The genes are TRBV4-2 and TRBJ2-1, with 9 positions matching TRBD1. V lost 5 bases, J lost 5 bases, and 7 bases stayed unmatched. The CDR3 loop spans 15 amino acids. Germline CDR1 and CDR2: LGHNA and YNFKEQ. The CDR3 loop is CASSFRDRENNEQFF. The CDR3 DNA reads TGTGCCAGCAGCTTCCGGGACAGGGAGAACAATGAGCAGTTCTTC.

The V and J genes are TRBV30 and TRBJ2-7; 8 nucleotides agree with TRBD2. Germline CDR1 GTSNPN, CDR2 SVGIG (reference sequence). The trim removed 5 bases at V and 7 bases at J, leaving 4 bases unmatched. This CDR3 contains 11 residues. CDR3 protein: CAWSGGPEQYF. For the CDR3, the DNA is TGTGCCTGGTCGGGGGGGCCGGAGCAGTACTTC. Complete variable domain (other parts from reference TRBV30 and TRBJ2-7): SQTIHQWPATLVQPVGSPLSLECTVEGTSNPNLYWYRQAAGRGLQLLFYSVGIGQISSEVPQNLSASRPQDRQFILSSKKLLLSDSGFYLCAWSGGPEQYFGPGTRLTVT.

The CDR3 DNA follows: TGTGCCAGCAGCTTGGGGGGTCCTGAAGCTTTCTTT. Amino acid sequence: CASSLGGPEAFF. The J gene is TRBJ1-1, the V gene TRBV5-6, with D hard to call. From germline, CDR1 is SGHDT and CDR2 YYEEEE. This CDR3 comprises 12 residues. V dropped 0 bases and J dropped 6 bases, with 6 bases sitting between them.

This clone was counted between two and nine times. The CDR3 DNA follows: TGTGCCAGCAGTACAACAGTGAACACCGGGGAGCTGTTTTTT. It specifies CASSTTVNTGELFF. V usage is TRBV27 and J usage is TRBJ2-2; D unresolved. Deletions cut 5 bases from V and 1 base from J, with 8 bases between. Germline V gene lookup returns CDR1 MNHEY and CDR2 SMNVEV (reference sequence). The CDR3 length is 14 residues.

The chain recombines TRBV6-5 with TRBJ2-1; D call uncertain. The CDR3 loop spans 13 amino acids. Germline V gene lookup returns CDR1 MNHEY and CDR2 SVGAGI. Deletions cut 5 bases from V and 1 base from J, with 6 bases between. The CDR3: CASSTQSYNEQFF. The CDR3, as DNA: TGTGCCAGCAGTACACAATCCTACAATGAGCAGTTCTTC.

This clone was counted a single time. V usage is TRBV15 and J usage is TRBJ1-5; D unclear. The germline gives CDR1 LNHNV, CDR2 YYDKDF (reference sequence). The length of the CDR3 is 13 residues. V was shortened by 3 bases and J by 4 bases, with 7 bases between the two germline ends. The CDR3 DNA is TGTGCCACCAGCAGTTATGGGAATCAGCCCCAGCATTTT. Its protein is CATSSYGNQPQHF.

CDR3 bases: TGTGCCAGCAGCTTGGGGTCAGGAGGAGAGACCCAGTACTTC. This sequence encodes CASSLGSGGETQYF. The chain recombines TRBV5-6 with TRBJ2-5, with D maybe TRBD2 (5 bases). CDR1 is SGHDT, CDR2 YYEEEE, per germline. CDR3 length: 14 amino acids. V lost 0 bases, J lost 4 bases, and 10 bases lay in between.

This chain uses TRBV29-1 with TRBJ2-3; D is unresolved. The V end lost 5 bases, the J end lost 3 bases, and 12 bases lay between the germline ends. This CDR3 has 13 amino acids. Germline V lookup: CDR1 SQVTM, CDR2 ANQGSEA. The CDR3 DNA reads TGCAGCGTTTTCCTGCAGAGGACAGATACGCAGTATTTT. The encoded protein is CSVFLQRTDTQYF.

The chain uses TRBV15 and TRBJ2-5; D is ambiguous. V was shortened by 1 base and J by 0 bases, with 6 bases between the two germline ends. CDR3 size: 14 residues. Germline V CDR1 and CDR2: LNHNV, YYDKDF (reference sequence). The DNA for the CDR3 is TGTGCCACCAGCAGAGTGGCGGACCAAGAGACCCAGTACTTC. Protein sequence: CATSRVADQETQYF.

The CDR3 spells CASSGLGTGGFGELFF. DNA for the CDR3: TGTGCCAGCAGTGGCCTCGGGACAGGGGGCTTCGGGGAGCTGTTTTTT. The chain couples TRBV6-6 to TRBJ2-2, with TRBD1 matching 12 bases. Germline CDR1 is MNHNY and CDR2 is SVGAGI (reference sequence). With 5 bases clipped from V and 7 bases from J, the junction kept 8 bases outside the gene matches. The CDR3 loop spans 16 amino acids.

The rearrangement uses TRBV18 and TRBJ2-3, with a tentative D call TRBD2 (6 bases). CDR1 and CDR2 (germline): KGHSH, LQKENI. The CDR3 runs to 15 residues. Trimming removed 6 bases from V and 3 bases from J, with 16 bases in between. Here the CDR3 DNA reads TGTGCCAGCTCGACCGGGGGAGGTGCGACAGATACGCAGTATTTT. Its protein is CASSTGGGATDTQYF.

This clone was counted once. The V and J genes are TRBV1 and TRBJ2-3; the DNA was not compared with TRBD2, the D call given in the table. TRBV1 is a listed pseudogene. CDR3 length equals 17 residues. The CDR3 here is CTSSQVRNSGGGDTQYF. DNA of the CDR3: TGCACCAGCAGCCAAGTGAGGAATAGCGGGGGGGGAGATACGCAGTATTTT.

V and J are TRBV5-6 and TRBJ1-1; 7 positions match TRBD1. The V gene end was trimmed by 5 bases and the J gene end by 0 bases; junction bases not matched to a gene: 7. The CDR3 length is 15 residues. CDR1 is SGHDT, CDR2 YYEEEE, per germline. CDR3 sequence (DNA): TGTGCCAGCAGTTCAGAGGGGGCTTTGAACACTGAAGCTTTCTTT. Translated: CASSSEGALNTEAFF.

The gene calls are TRBV27 and TRBJ2-1, with D tentatively TRBD1 (6 bases). Germline assignment: CDR1 MNHEY and CDR2 SMNVEV (reference sequence). V lost 7 bases and J 5 bases, leaving 18 bases between the germline ends. The CDR3 runs 15 residues. CDR3 sequence (DNA): TGTGCCAGCAACGAGGACAGCCCTCTTCACAATGAGCAGTTCTTC. Encoded protein: CASNEDSPLHNEQFF.

V and J are TRBV30 and TRBJ2-7; D is unclear. V was cut by 3 bases and J by 5 bases, with 8 bases left in between. Germline V gives CDR1 GTSNPN, CDR2 SVGIG (reference sequence). CDR3 length equals 11 residues. CDR3 nucleotide sequence: TGTGCCTGGAGGCGGAACAACGAGCAGTACTTC. This gives the protein CAWRRNNEQYF.